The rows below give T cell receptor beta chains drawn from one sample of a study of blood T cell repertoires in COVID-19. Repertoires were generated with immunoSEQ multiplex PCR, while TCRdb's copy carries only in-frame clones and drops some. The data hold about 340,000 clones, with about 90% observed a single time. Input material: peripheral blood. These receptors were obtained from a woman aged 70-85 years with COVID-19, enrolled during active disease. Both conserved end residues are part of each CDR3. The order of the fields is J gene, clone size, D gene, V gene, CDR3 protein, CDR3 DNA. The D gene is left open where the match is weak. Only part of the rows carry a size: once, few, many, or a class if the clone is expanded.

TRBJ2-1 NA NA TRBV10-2 CASSEYGNNEQFF TGCGCCAGCAGTGAGTACGGGAACAATGAGCAGTTCTTC
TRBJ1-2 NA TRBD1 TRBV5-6 CASSLAGTVTNNYGYTF TGTGCCAGCAGCTTAGCCGGGACAGTTACCAATAACTATGGCTACACCTTC
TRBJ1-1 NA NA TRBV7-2 CASSLDWGAEAFF TGTGCCAGCAGCTTAGATTGGGGCGCTGAAGCTTTCTTT
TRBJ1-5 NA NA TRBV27 CASTPLGGGRQPQHF TGTGCCAGCACCCCCTTGGGGGGGGGACGACAGCCCCAGCATTTT
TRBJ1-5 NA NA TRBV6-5 CASSSISNQPQHF TGTGCCAGCAGTTCTATTAGCAATCAGCCCCAGCATTTT
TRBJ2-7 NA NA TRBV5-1 CASSGAANEQYF TGCGCCAGCAGCGGGGCGGCCAACGAGCAGTACTTC
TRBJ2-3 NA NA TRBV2 CASSVGQWAGDTQYF TGTGCCAGCAGCGTAGGGCAATGGGCGGGAGATACGCAGTATTTT
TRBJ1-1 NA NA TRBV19 CASTAGERGTEAFF TGTGCCAGTACCGCGGGGGAGCGGGGCACTGAAGCTTTCTTT
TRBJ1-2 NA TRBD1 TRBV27 CASSPTPGQGNYGYTF TGTGCCAGCAGTCCAACCCCCGGACAGGGGAACTATGGCTACACCTTC
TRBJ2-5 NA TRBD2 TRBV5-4 CASSSPDSGGVTQYF TGTGCCAGCAGCTCCCCCGATAGCGGGGGGGTGACCCAGTACTTC
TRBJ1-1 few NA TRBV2 CASLEEVNTEAFF TGTGCCAGCCTTGAGGAGGTGAACACTGAAGCTTTCTTT
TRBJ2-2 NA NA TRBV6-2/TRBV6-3 CASSPRLTNTGELFF TGTGCCAGCAGTCCCCGTCTTACGAACACCGGGGAGCTGTTTTTT
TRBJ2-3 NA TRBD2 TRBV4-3 CASSQDFKRGGLNTQYF TGCGCCAGCAGCCAAGATTTTAAGCGGGGGGGCTTAAATACGCAGTATTTT
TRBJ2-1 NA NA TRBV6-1 CASSERGGSYNEQFF TGTGCCAGCAGTGAAAGGGGGGGCTCCTACAATGAGCAGTTCTTC
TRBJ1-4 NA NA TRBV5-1 CASSLSGTREKLFF TGCGCCAGCAGCTTGTCGGGGACAAGGGAAAAACTGTTTTTT
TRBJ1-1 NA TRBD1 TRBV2 CASRQGGTEAFF TGTGCCAGCCGACAGGGTGGAACTGAAGCTTTCTTT
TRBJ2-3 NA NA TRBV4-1 CASSPGPPDGTDTQYF TGCGCCAGCAGCCCTGGGCCCCCCGATGGCACAGATACGCAGTATTTT
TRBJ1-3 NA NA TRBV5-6 CASSLGGNSGNTIYF TGTGCCAGCAGCTTGGGCGGGAACTCTGGAAACACCATATATTTT
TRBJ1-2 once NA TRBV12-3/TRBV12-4 CASSSRQNGYTF TGTGCCAGCAGTTCTCGACAGAATGGCTACACCTTC
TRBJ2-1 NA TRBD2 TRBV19 CPGGETYNEQFF TGTCCCGGGGGGGAGACCTACAATGAGCAGTTCTTC
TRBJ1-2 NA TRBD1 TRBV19 CASRLTGVGSYGYTF TGTGCCAGTAGGCTAACAGGGGTAGGGAGCTATGGCTACACCTTC
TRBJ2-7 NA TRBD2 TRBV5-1 CASSLEAGGQSEQYF TGCGCCAGCAGCTTGGAGGCGGGGGGGCAGAGCGAGCAGTACTTC
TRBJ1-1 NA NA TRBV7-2 CASSLWGAEAFF TGTGCCAGCAGCTTATGGGGGGCTGAAGCTTTCTTT
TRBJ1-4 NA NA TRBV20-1 CSARPGEKLFF TGCAGTGCTAGGCCGGGTGAAAAACTGTTTTTT
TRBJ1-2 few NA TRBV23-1 CASLFSGSYGYTF TGCGCCAGCTTATTTTCAGGGTCCTATGGCTACACCTTC
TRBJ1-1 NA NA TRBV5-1 CASSLGPGDTEAFF TGCGCCAGCAGCTTGGGACCAGGGGACACTGAAGCTTTCTTT
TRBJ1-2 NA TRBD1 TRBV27 CASSYGQGNYGYTF TGTGCCAGCAGTTATGGACAGGGGAACTATGGCTACACCTTC
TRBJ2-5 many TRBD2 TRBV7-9 CASSFERGGRKETQYF TGTGCCAGCAGCTTTGAGCGGGGGGGCCGTAAGGAGACCCAGTACTTC
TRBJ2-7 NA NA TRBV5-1 CASSQIADSYEQYF TGCGCCAGCAGTCAAATCGCGGACTCCTACGAGCAGTACTTC
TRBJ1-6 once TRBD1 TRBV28 CASSSDRGLHF TGTGCCAGCAGCTCTGACAGGGGGCTCCACTTT
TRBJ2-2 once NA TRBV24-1 CATSAWGGERRPGELFF TGTGCCACCAGTGCCTGGGGGGGCGAGCGACGCCCCGGGGAGCTGTTTTTT
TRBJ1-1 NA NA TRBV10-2 CASKYQGFGTEAFF TGCGCCAGCAAATACCAGGGTTTCGGAACTGAAGCTTTCTTT
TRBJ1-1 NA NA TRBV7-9 CASSPRTGGARGTEAFF TGTGCCAGCAGCCCCCGCACGGGGGGGGCGAGAGGCACTGAAGCTTTCTTT
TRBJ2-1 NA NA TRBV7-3 CASSLDDSSYNEQFF TGTGCCAGCAGCCTAGACGACAGCTCCTACAATGAGCAGTTCTTC
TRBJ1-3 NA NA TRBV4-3 CASSQDGGSSGNTIYF TGCGCCAGCAGCCAAGACGGGGGGTCCTCTGGAAACACCATATATTTT
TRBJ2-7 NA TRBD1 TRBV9 CASSVGTGFEQYF TGTGCCAGCAGCGTAGGGACAGGGTTCGAGCAGTACTTC
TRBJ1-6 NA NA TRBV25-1 CASSAATGNNSPLHF TGTGCCAGCAGTGCCGCCACAGGAAATAATTCACCCCTCCACTTT
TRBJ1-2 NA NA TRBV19 CASSQGTNYGYTF TGTGCCAGTAGTCAGGGGACAAACTATGGCTACACCTTC
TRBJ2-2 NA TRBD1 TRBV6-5 CASSYGTGGHTGELFF TGTGCCAGCAGTTACGGGACAGGGGGCCACACCGGGGAGCTGTTTTTT
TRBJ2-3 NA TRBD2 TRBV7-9 CASSPNLAGTGPTTDTQYF TGTGCCAGCAGCCCGAATCTAGCGGGGACGGGTCCGACCACAGATACGCAGTATTTT
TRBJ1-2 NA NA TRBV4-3 CASSPSYRGPFGYTF TGCGCCAGCAGCCCCTCATATCGTGGCCCCTTTGGCTACACCTTC
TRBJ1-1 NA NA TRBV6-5 CASSRGFSAEAFF TGTGCCAGCAGTCGCGGTTTTTCGGCTGAAGCTTTCTTT
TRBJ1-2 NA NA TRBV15 CATSAGGYTF TGTGCCACCAGCGCCGGGGGCTACACCTTC
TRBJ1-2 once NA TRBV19 CASSILRSANYGYTF TGTGCCAGTAGTATATTGAGGTCAGCTAACTATGGCTACACCTTC
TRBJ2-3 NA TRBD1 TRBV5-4 CASSSDRGTDTQYF TGTGCCAGCAGCTCGGACAGGGGGACAGATACGCAGTATTTT
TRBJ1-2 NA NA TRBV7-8 CASSIRDGGQYGYTF TGTGCCAGCAGCATACGGGACGGGGGGCAGTATGGCTACACCTTC
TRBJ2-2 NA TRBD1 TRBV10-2 CASRDRDVDTGELFF TGCGCCAGCAGGGACAGGGATGTGGACACCGGGGAGCTGTTTTTT
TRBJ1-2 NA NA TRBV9 CASSVGPMGGNYGYTF TGTGCCAGCAGCGTAGGGCCGATGGGGGGGAACTATGGCTACACCTTC
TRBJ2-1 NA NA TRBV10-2 CASGGGPSYNEQFF TGCGCCAGCGGGGGGGGGCCCTCCTACAATGAGCAGTTCTTC
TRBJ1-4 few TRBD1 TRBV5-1 CASSAGQSANEKLFF TGCGCCAGCAGCGCGGGACAGTCGGCTAATGAAAAACTGTTTTTT
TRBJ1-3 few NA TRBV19 CASSTKTGNTIYF TGTGCCAGTAGTACTAAGACTGGAAACACCATATATTTT
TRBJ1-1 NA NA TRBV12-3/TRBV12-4 CASSLGLNTEAFF TGTGCCAGCAGTTTGGGACTTAACACTGAAGCTTTCTTT
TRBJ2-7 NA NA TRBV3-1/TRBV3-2 CASSLTGAGGYEQYF TGTGCCAGCAGCCTAACGGGGGCAGGGGGCTACGAGCAGTACTTC
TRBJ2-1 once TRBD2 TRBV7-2 CASSWVERGGQFF TGTGCCAGCAGCTGGGTAGAGCGGGGGGGGCAGTTCTTC